This section outlines one T cell receptor beta chain sequence together with its context. What it binds is unknown. Looked up from germline, CDR1 is WNHNN and CDR2 is SYGVQD (reference sequence). V lost 6 bases and J lost 0; bases outside the gene matches: 12. CDR3 length: 18 residues. Here immunoSEQ multiplex PCR was the method, and the copy in TCRdb shows in-frame clones only, minus some. This sample has about 99,000 clones, with 70% to 90% found just once. The data originate from a study of T cell responses to AZD1222 COVID-19 vaccine. The study's findings and limits: There were repertoire samples only from the period after the peak T cell response.

Source: peripheral blood, taken on day 0 of AZD1222 vaccination. This receptor was identified in an adult in good health. The chain links TRBV10-1 to TRBJ1-3; 9 bases fit TRBD1. CDR3 loop: CASRRTGDNPCSGNTIYF. CDR3 coding DNA: TGCGCCAGCAGACGGACAGGGGATAACCCTTGCTCTGGAAACACCATATATTTT.